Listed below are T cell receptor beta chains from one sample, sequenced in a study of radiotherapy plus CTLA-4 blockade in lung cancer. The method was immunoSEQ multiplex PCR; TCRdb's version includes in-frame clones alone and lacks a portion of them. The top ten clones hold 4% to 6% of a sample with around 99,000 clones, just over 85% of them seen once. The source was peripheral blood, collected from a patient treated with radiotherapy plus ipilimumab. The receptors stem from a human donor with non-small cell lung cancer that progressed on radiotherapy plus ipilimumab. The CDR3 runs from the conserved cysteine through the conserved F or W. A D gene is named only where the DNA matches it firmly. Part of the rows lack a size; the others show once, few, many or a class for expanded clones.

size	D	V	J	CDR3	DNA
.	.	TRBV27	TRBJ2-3	CASPLTLTQYF	TGTGCCAGCCCACTCACCCTTACGCAGTATTTT
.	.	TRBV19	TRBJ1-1	CASHRNQAERAFF	TGTGCCAGTCACCGGAACCAAGCGGAGAGAGCTTTCTTT
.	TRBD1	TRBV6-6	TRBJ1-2	CASTDRGSYGYTF	TGTGCCAGCACGGACAGGGGGTCTTATGGCTACACCTTC
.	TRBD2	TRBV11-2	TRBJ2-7	CASSSIAGVNYEQYF	TGTGCCAGCAGTTCAATAGCGGGAGTAAACTACGAGCAGTACTTC
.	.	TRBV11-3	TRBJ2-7	CASSLGQVTYEQYF	TGTGCCAGCAGCTTAGGTCAGGTAACCTACGAGCAGTACTTC
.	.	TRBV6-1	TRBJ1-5	CASSHSNQPQHF	TGTGCCAGCAGCCACAGCAATCAGCCCCAGCATTTT
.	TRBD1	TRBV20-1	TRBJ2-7	CSAYTGEKQYF	TGCAGTGCTTATACAGGGGAAAAGCAGTACTTC
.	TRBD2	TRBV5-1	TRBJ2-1	CASSLAGASGRAHYNEQFF	TGCGCCAGCAGCTTGGCCGGGGCTAGCGGGAGGGCCCACTACAATGAGCAGTTCTTC
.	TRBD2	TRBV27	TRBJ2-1	CASKTSGRDEQFF	TGTGCCAGCAAGACTAGCGGGAGGGATGAGCAGTTCTTC
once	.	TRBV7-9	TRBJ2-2	CASSLSPLEELFF	TGTGCCAGCAGCTTATCCCCCTTGGAGGAGCTGTTTTTT
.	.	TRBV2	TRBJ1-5	CASSAIGFQPQHF	TGTGCCAGCAGTGCCATAGGTTTTCAGCCCCAGCATTTT
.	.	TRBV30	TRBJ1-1	CAWSQGLNTEAFF	TGTGCCTGGTCTCAGGGGTTGAACACTGAAGCTTTCTTT
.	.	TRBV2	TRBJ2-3	CASGPLGQGTDTQYF	TGTGCCAGCGGCCCCCTTGGACAAGGAACAGATACGCAGTATTTT
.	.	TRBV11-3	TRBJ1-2	CASSLGTNYGYTF	TGTGCCAGCAGCTTAGGTACTAACTATGGCTACACCTTC
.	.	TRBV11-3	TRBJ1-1	CASSPRGSGTEAFF	TGTGCCAGCAGCCCCAGGGGATCGGGCACTGAAGCTTTCTTT